The sample holds one count of the clone carrying this TCR beta chain. The sample comes from a study of technical replicates of blood from several donors. Profiled with immunoSEQ multiplex PCR; TCRdb holds only in-frame clones, not every one. The data hold fewer than 100,000 clones, with about 97% observed a single time. Per germline, CDR1 LGHNA and CDR2 YSLEER. Trimming at V came to 4 bases and at J to 2 bases, leaving 9 bases not matched to a gene. The CDR3 consists of 16 residues. Sequenced: T cells isolated from PBMCs. This TCR was sampled from a human donor in good health. The rearrangement uses TRBV4-3 and TRBJ2-3; TRBD1 matches 7 bases. CDR3 protein: CASSRDIGQVTDTQYF. The CDR3 DNA reads as TGCGCCAGCAGCCGAGATATTGGACAGGTCACAGATACGCAGTATTTT.